The 2 T cell receptor beta chains presented below share a single source sample, sequenced in a study of T cell responses to AZD1222 COVID-19 vaccine. Sequenced by immunoSEQ multiplex PCR; TCRdb stores in-frame clones only, minus some. This sample has some 96,000 clones, with about 90% found just once. The material was peripheral blood, obtained on day 0 of MenACWY control vaccination. These receptors originate from an adult in good health.

The chain has TRBV7-9 and TRBJ2-1; 7 bases agree with TRBD2. CDR3 length: 16 amino acids. Unmatched junction bases numbered 11, after V lost 5 bases and J lost 4 bases. Germline V gene data show CDR1 as SEHNR and CDR2 as FQNEAQ (reference sequence). CDR3 nucleotides: TGTGCCAGCAGCGCCCCTCGGGGGGAGAAGTACAATGAGCAGTTCTTC. Amino acid sequence: CASSAPRGEKYNEQFF.

This sequence joins TRBV28 and TRBJ1-4; D unresolved. The CDR3 totals 15 residues. Per the germline V gene, CDR1 is MDHEN and CDR2 is SYDVKM. V shed 3 bases and J shed 4 bases, with 12 bases lying between them. CDR3 DNA sequence: TGTGCCAGCAGTTTTACCAGAATTAATAATGAAAAACTGTTTTTT. This codes for CASSFTRINNEKLFF.